The rows below give T cell receptor beta chains drawn from one sample of a study of metastatic and nonmetastatic thyroid tumors. TCRdb recomputed clones from the PCR reads via MiXCR. Of 25,000 to 35,000 clones listed, roughly 15% are singletons. Sequencing was done on a sample of blood. The receptor source for this set is a female donor with papillary thyroid cancer or a benign thyroid nodule (not recorded which). Some clones in this sample may be carry-over from other donors' samples. The CDR3 runs from the conserved cysteine through the conserved F or W. Fields, in order: clone size, J gene, D gene, V gene, CDR3 protein, CDR3 DNA. A D gene is named only where the DNA matches it firmly. Some rows have no size entry. The others give once, few or many, or a class for an expanded clone.

medium-sized TRBJ2-7 - TRBV20-1 CSARALRGELVGEQYF TGCAGTGCTAGAGCCCTAAGGGGGGAATTGGTGGGCGAGCAGTACTTC
- TRBJ2-5 - TRBV20-1 CSARAGTKRVETQYF TGCAGTGCTAGGGCCGGGACAAAACGCGTGGAGACCCAGTACTTC
once TRBJ2-5 TRBD2 TRBV2 CASSDLAGAARETQYF TGTGCCAGCAGTGATCTAGCGGGGGCCGCAAGAGAGACCCAGTACTTC
many TRBJ1-1 - TRBV27 CASGPGRGTEAFF TGTGCCAGCGGCCCCGGCAGGGGAACTGAAGCTTTCTTT
many TRBJ2-4 - TRBV19 CASSEQGGLDRNIQYF TGTGCCAGTAGCGAACAGGGGGGGCTAGATCGTAACATTCAGTACTTC
many TRBJ1-1 - TRBV28 CASSLGTEAFF TGTGCCAGCAGTCTTGGCACTGAAGCTTTCTTT
- TRBJ2-3 TRBD2 TRBV29-1 CSVEVPIFWTSVRPDTQYF TGCAGCGTTGAAGTACCGATTTTTTGGACTAGCGTGAGACCAGATACGCAGTATTTT
- TRBJ2-1 TRBD2 TRBV7-8 CASSGLAGNEQFF TGTGCCAGCAGCGGACTAGCGGGCAATGAGCAGTTCTTC
many TRBJ2-4 - TRBV3-1 CASSRQGGKNIQYF TGTGCCAGCAGCCGACAGGGAGGCAAAAACATTCAGTACTTC
- TRBJ2-1 - TRBV7-8 CASSLQAHNEQFF TGTGCCAGCAGCTTACAGGCCCACAATGAGCAGTTCTTC
few TRBJ2-3 TRBD2 TRBV6-1 CASRSGGLYRTYTQYF TGTGCCAGCAGGTCGGGGGGACTATATCGCACATATACGCAGTATTTT
- TRBJ2-3 TRBD2 TRBV5-1 CSSSLLTSGGTDTQYF TGCTCCAGCAGCTTGCTGACTAGCGGGGGCACAGATACGCAGTATTTT
few TRBJ1-2 - TRBV28 CASSLEDFWGYTF TGTGCCAGCAGTTTAGAGGACTTCTGGGGCTACACCTTC
many TRBJ1-4 TRBD1 TRBV5-1 CASSPWTGGAGRTNEKLFF TGCGCCAGCAGCCCTTGGACAGGGGGCGCAGGAAGAACTAATGAAAAACTGTTTTTT
many TRBJ2-3 TRBD2 TRBV5-1 CASSLAPGGPGDTQYF TGCGCCAGCAGCTTGGCGCCGGGAGGGCCGGGAGATACGCAGTATTTT
- TRBJ2-7 TRBD2 TRBV27 CASSFAVGTRSYDQYF TGTGCCAGCAGTTTCGCAGTTGGGACTAGATCCTACGATCAGTACTTC
many TRBJ2-5 - TRBV5-1 CASNSGLEGGETQYF TGCGCCAGCAACTCAGGGCTGGAGGGCGGGGAGACCCAGTACTTC
medium-sized TRBJ2-1 TRBD1 TRBV5-1 CASSFRTGLYNEQFF TGCGCCAGCAGTTTCCGGACAGGGTTGTACAATGAGCAGTTCTTC
many TRBJ2-3 TRBD1 TRBV9 CASSHRDRSTDTQYF TGTGCCAGCAGCCACCGGGACAGGAGCACAGATACGCAGTATTTT
few TRBJ1-2 TRBD1 TRBV6-2/TRBV6-3 CASIYREGADYRYTF TGTGCCAGCATTTACCGCGAGGGGGCGGACTATCGCTACACCTTC
many TRBJ2-1 - TRBV29-1 CSPARQPASYNEQFF TGCAGCCCCGCTCGTCAACCAGCTTCCTACAATGAGCAGTTCTTC
few TRBJ1-1 TRBD1 TRBV28 CASSFLRGRDAFF TGTGCCAGCAGTTTTCTCAGGGGGCGGGACGCTTTCTTT
- TRBJ2-7 - TRBV2 CASSDKSTARYEQYF TGTGCCAGCAGCGATAAATCGACGGCTAGGTACGAGCAGTACTTC
- TRBJ2-2 - TRBV4-2 CASSQDPGVARGTGELFF TGTGCCAGCAGCCAAGACCCCGGAGTAGCGAGGGGAACCGGGGAGCTGTTTTTT
- TRBJ2-1 - TRBV7-3 CASSLTGNKQFF TGTGCCAGCAGCTTAACAGGGAATAAGCAGTTCTTC
- TRBJ1-2 - TRBV7-2 CASSLGSYGYTF TGTGCCAGCAGCTTAGGCAGTTATGGCTACACCTTC
many TRBJ2-3 TRBD2 TRBV19 CASSIPSGRLTDTQYF TGTGCCAGTAGTATCCCTAGCGGGAGGCTCACAGATACGCAGTATTTT
- TRBJ2-7 TRBD1 TRBV20-1 CSAETGQQPYEQYF TGCAGTGCTGAGACGGGACAGCAACCCTACGAGCAGTACTTC
many TRBJ1-5 - TRBV20-1 CSARQGNGNQPQHF TGCAGTGCTAGACAGGGTAATGGCAATCAGCCCCAGCATTTT
few TRBJ2-1 TRBD2 TRBV28 CASRDSGGVYNEQFF TGTGCCAGCAGGGATAGCGGGGGAGTCTACAATGAGCAGTTCTTC
many TRBJ2-1 TRBD1 TRBV6-6 CASSYTDRGEQFF TGTGCCAGCAGTTACACCGACAGGGGCGAGCAGTTCTTC
many TRBJ2-1 TRBD2 TRBV15 CATSRVLSSGNEQFF TGTGCCACCAGCAGAGTTTTATCTAGCGGTAATGAGCAGTTCTTC
- TRBJ2-1 TRBD2 TRBV15 CATSSGLAGDDNEQFF TGTGCCACCAGCTCAGGACTAGCGGGAGACGACAACGAGCAGTTCTTC
many TRBJ2-1 - TRBV9 CASNGGRGYNEQFF TGTGCCAGCAATGGGGGTCGGGGGTACAATGAGCAGTTCTTC
many TRBJ2-1 - TRBV7-8 CASSVKGGERGNEQFF TGTGCCAGCAGCGTGAAGGGGGGGGAAAGGGGCAATGAGCAGTTCTTC
many TRBJ2-3 - TRBV4-2 CASSPLAGEGGDTQYF TGTGCCAGCAGCCCTCTCGCGGGAGAGGGGGGAGATACGCAGTATTTT
many TRBJ1-1 TRBD1 TRBV13 CASSGGQVFRFGNTEAFF TGTGCCAGCAGCGGAGGACAGGTTTTTCGCTTTGGGAACACTGAAGCTTTCTTT
medium-sized TRBJ2-2 TRBD2 TRBV20-1 CSARAQLAGMNTGELFF TGCAGTGCTAGGGCCCAGCTAGCGGGGATGAACACCGGGGAGCTGTTTTTT
many TRBJ1-3 - TRBV4-1 CASSHPPQEYTGNTIYF TGCGCCAGCAGCCATCCCCCCCAGGAATACACTGGAAACACCATATATTTT
- TRBJ2-7 - TRBV11-3 CASSPTVGYEQYF TGTGCCAGCAGCCCGACCGTGGGCTACGAGCAGTACTTC
medium-sized TRBJ1-6 - TRBV6-1 CASRTEYNSPLHF TGTGCCAGCAGGACAGAGTATAATTCACCCCTCCACTTT